This TCR beta chain derives from a study of CD8 T cells in ankylosing spondylitis. Germline lookup yields CDR1 SGHTA and CDR2 FQGNSA. The CDR3 runs 10 residues. Trimming cost V 8 bases and J 7 bases, with 8 bases left between them. The sample holds a few counts of this clonotype. TCRdb redid the calling of the 5' RACE reads with MiXCR, one entry per CDR3 protein. In the table there are about 240,000 distinct CDR3 sequences, around 9.1% of which are singletons. The sample was blood, either unsorted or a sorted T cell fraction (not recorded which). The source of this sequence is a male donor with ankylosing spondylitis or in good health (not recorded which). The chain couples TRBV7-2 to TRBJ2-5; D is undetermined. Here the CDR3 reads CASGLGTQYF. CDR3 nucleotide sequence: TGTGCCAGCGGGTTGGGGACCCAGTACTTC.